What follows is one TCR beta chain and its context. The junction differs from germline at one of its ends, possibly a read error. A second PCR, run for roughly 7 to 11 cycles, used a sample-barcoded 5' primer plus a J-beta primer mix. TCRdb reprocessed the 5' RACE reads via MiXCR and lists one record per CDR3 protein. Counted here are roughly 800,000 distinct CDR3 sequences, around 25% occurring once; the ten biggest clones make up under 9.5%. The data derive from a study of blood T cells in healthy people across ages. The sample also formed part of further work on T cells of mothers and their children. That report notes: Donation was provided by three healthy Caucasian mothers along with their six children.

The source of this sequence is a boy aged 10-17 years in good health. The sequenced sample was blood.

CDR3 coding DNA: TGTGCCAGCAACTTAGCAGGGGTGAACTACGAGCAGTACTTC. Translation: CASNLAGVNYEQYF. V gene TRBV7-2 combines with J gene TRBJ2-7, with D possibly TRBD1 on 6 matching bases. Germline CDR1 is SGHTA and CDR2 is FQGNSA. The CDR3 extends over 14 amino acids.